This TCR beta chain was identified in a study of blood T cell repertoires in COVID-19. In the study overall: COVID-19 samples, acute and convalescent, were from the United States, Italy and Spain. T cells, B-cell-depleted T cells, or PBMCs supplied cDNA or gDNA.

As originally analysed: Quantification of nucleated cells was approximated via reference gene primer amplification. Sequenced by immunoSEQ multiplex PCR; TCRdb stores in-frame clones only, minus some. V and J calls and clone size are those listed in that table; D and trimming were worked out from the DNA. The top ten hold about 1.6% of the sample, which has 200,000 to 250,000 clones, roughly 86% seen once. Germline CDR1 is PRHDT and CDR2 is FYEKMQ (reference sequence). The junction had 5 bases not matched to a gene; V was cut back by 5 bases and J by 9 bases. The CDR3 extends over 14 amino acids. This TCR came from a woman aged 55-69 years who had recovered from COVID-19. Sample: peripheral blood. The V gene is TRBV13, the J gene TRBJ1-6; 9 positions match TRBD1. CDR3 loop: CASSPDRGSSPLHF. In DNA, the CDR3 is TGTGCCAGCAGCCCGGACAGGGGAAGTTCACCCCTCCACTTT.